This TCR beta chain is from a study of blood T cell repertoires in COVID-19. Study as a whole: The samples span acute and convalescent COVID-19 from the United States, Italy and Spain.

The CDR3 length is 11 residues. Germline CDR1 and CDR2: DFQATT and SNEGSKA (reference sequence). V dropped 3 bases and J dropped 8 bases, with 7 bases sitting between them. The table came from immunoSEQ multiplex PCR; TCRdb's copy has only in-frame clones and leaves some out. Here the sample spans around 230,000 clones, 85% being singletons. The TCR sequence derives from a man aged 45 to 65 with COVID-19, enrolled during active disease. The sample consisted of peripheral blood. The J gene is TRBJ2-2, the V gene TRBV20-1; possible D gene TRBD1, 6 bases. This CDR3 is CSARRGGELFF. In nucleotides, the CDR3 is TGCAGTGCTAGGAGGGGGGGGGAGCTGTTTTTT.